These 20 T cell receptor beta chains originate from one sample sequenced in a study of TIL therapy for anti-PD-1-resistant metastatic lung cancer (dated by TCRdb to the early 2020s). TCR beta CDR3 regions were amplified from genomic DNA by bias-controlled multiplex PCR with the immunoSEQ v3 hsTCRB kit. TCRdb limited this immuneACCESS table to in-frame rearrangements with V and J called. A share of clones is missing; checked studies link under half to unresolved V genes, and the rest is unexplained. The sample includes about 95,000 clones, with about three fifths observed a single time. The biggest ten clones account for 10% to 11% of the sample. Sample time point, as interpreted from the label and publication: pre-treatment sample, taken before nivolumab and TIL therapy. The baseline tumor samples, taken from the same resection that was used to grow TIL, were excised metastases, most often pleural nodules or supraclavicular lymph nodes.

Sample: tumor tissue, taken at baseline. The receptors derive from a person between 30 and 80 years old with non-small cell lung cancer.

This clone was counted between two and nine times. CDR3 amino acids: CASSVGGGMSTEAFF. The CDR3, as DNA: TGTGCCAGCAGCGTAGGAGGGGGAATGAGCACTGAAGCTTTCTTT. The chain has TRBV9 and TRBJ1-1, with D perhaps TRBD1 (6 bases). Trimming took off 0 bases at V and 4 bases at J, with 13 bases between the two ends. The germline V gene encodes CDR1 SGDLS and CDR2 YYNGEE. The CDR3 spans 15 residues.

The V and J genes are TRBV5-6 and TRBJ2-3, with TRBD2 identical over 12 bases. The trim removed 5 bases at V and 6 bases at J, leaving 7 bases unmatched. The germline V gene has CDR1 SGHDT and CDR2 YYEEEE. This CDR3 has 15 amino acids. CDR3 DNA sequence: TGTGCCAGCAGGATTACTAGCGGGGGGCGGGATACGCAGTATTTT. It specifies CASRITSGGRDTQYF.

V and J are TRBV6-2 or TRBV6-3 and TRBJ2-5; 12 bases line up with TRBD2. V was pared by 6 bases and J by 6 bases, with 2 bases of the junction left unmatched. The CDR3 spans 13 residues. Germline V gives CDR1 MNHEY, CDR2 SVGEGT. In nucleotides, the CDR3 is TGTGCCAGCAGCCTAGCGGGAGGGCAGACCCAGTACTTC. It is translated as CASSLAGGQTQYF.

The chain is built from TRBV28 and TRBJ1-2; D is undetermined. The CDR3 extends over 13 amino acids. Germline-derived CDR1 and CDR2 are MDHEN and SYDVKM. Trimming took off 2 bases at V and 2 bases at J, with 6 bases between the two ends. For the CDR3, the DNA is TGTGCCAGCAGTTTAGCACAGAACTATGGCTACACCTTC. Encoded protein: CASSLAQNYGYTF.

The chain carries TRBV27 and TRBJ1-1; no reliable D call. Trimming took off 7 bases at V and 5 bases at J, with 8 bases between the two ends. Germline V gene sequence: CDR1 MNHEY, CDR2 SMNVEV (reference sequence). CDR3 length: 11 amino acids. This CDR3 is CASTLGTEAFF. The CDR3 nucleotides are TGTGCCAGCACCCTCGGGACTGAAGCTTTCTTT.

This clone appeared a few times. V gene TRBV11-2 combines with J gene TRBJ2-7; 8 nucleotides line up with TRBD1. With V trimmed by 5 bases and J by 3 bases, 12 bases remained unmatched. CDR3 size: 16 residues. The germline CDR1 and CDR2 sequences are SGHAT and FQNNGV. As DNA, the CDR3 is TGTGCCAGCAGCCCCTCCCGGGACAGGTTTGTCTACGAGCAGTACTTC. Its translation: CASSPSRDRFVYEQYF.

This chain joins TRBV7-9 and TRBJ2-3; TRBD2 aligns across 10 bases. Germline CDR1 SEHNR, CDR2 FQNEAQ (reference sequence). V lost 8 bases, J lost 7 bases, and 9 bases stayed unmatched. The CDR3 has 14 residues. The CDR3 DNA reads as TGTGCCAGCGGACTAGCGGAGGGGAGTCATACGCAGTATTTT. Its protein product is CASGLAEGSHTQYF.

This chain links TRBV12-3 or TRBV12-4 with TRBJ1-3; D gene uncertain. Between the trimmed V and J ends, which lost 10 bases and 0 bases, there was a span of 10 bases. The CDR3 runs 13 residues. DNA of the CDR3: TGTGCCACCAGGACGAGCTCTGGAAACACCATATATTTT. This sequence encodes CATRTSSGNTIYF.

The chain recombines TRBV18 with TRBJ1-6; unclear D gene. The CDR3 is made up of 13 amino acids. CDR1 KGHSH and CDR2 LQKENI come from the germline V gene. V lost 3 bases, J lost 8 bases, and 8 bases lay in between. CDR3 in DNA: TGTGCCAGCTCACCGGCGGGATATTCACCCCTCCACTTT. This encodes CASSPAGYSPLHF.

V gene TRBV4-1 combines with J gene TRBJ1-5; the D gene is possibly TRBD1 (5 bases). From germline, CDR1 is MGHRA and CDR2 YSYEKL. This CDR3 region has 15 residues. Trimming pared 6 bases from V and 0 bases from J, leaving 12 bases between. The CDR3 bases are TGCGCCAGCAGGTCACAGGTTATTAGCAATCAGCCCCAGCATTTT. Translation gives CASRSQVISNQPQHF.

The rearrangement uses TRBV14 and TRBJ2-7; 10 bases are a match to TRBD1. The CDR3 runs to 15 residues. Germline lookup yields CDR1 SGHDN and CDR2 FVKESK. The ends lost 3 bases at V and 1 base at J; junction bases unmatched: 3. The CDR3 bases are TGTGCCAGCAGCCAGCCGGGACAGGGGTCCTACGAGCAGTACTTC. Translation: CASSQPGQGSYEQYF.

In this sample, this clone turned up once. The gene calls are TRBV28 and TRBJ1-1; D is possibly TRBD1 (5 bases). Germline CDR1 is MDHEN and CDR2 is SYDVKM. This CDR3 is 15 amino acids long. The V end lost 4 bases, the J end lost 8 bases, and 20 bases lay between the germline ends. The CDR3 sequence is CASSYDPSGTAEAFF. In DNA, the CDR3 is TGTGCCAGCAGTTACGACCCCTCAGGGACCGCCGAAGCTTTCTTT.

The rearrangement uses TRBV9 and TRBJ2-7; D possibly uses TRBD1 or TRBD2 (6 bases each). Germline CDR1 reads SGDLS; CDR2 reads YYNGEE. V lost 7 bases, J lost 2 bases, and 16 bases lay in between. The CDR3 length is 14 residues. CDR3 amino acids: CASGGSGSTYEQYF. The CDR3 nucleotides read TGTGCCAGCGGGGGCAGCGGGTCTACCTACGAGCAGTACTTC. The full variable domain, completed using reference TRBV9 and TRBJ2-7, is DSGVTQTPKHLITATGQRVTLRCSPRSGDLSVYWYQQSLDQGLQFLIQYYNGEERAKGNILERFSAQQFPDLHSELNLSSLELGDSALYFCASGGSGSTYEQYFGPGTRLTVT.

The chain joins TRBV7-9 to TRBJ2-3; D is ambiguous. Between the trimmed V and J ends, which lost 2 bases and 0 bases, there was a span of 12 bases. The CDR3 contains 16 residues. In germline, CDR1 is SEHNR, CDR2 FQNEAQ (reference sequence). The CDR3 sequence is CASSLYPGFSTDTQYF. DNA of the CDR3: TGTGCCAGCAGCTTATATCCGGGTTTTAGCACAGATACGCAGTATTTT. Using reference TRBV7-9 and TRBJ2-3 for the parts outside the CDR3, the full variable domain is DTGVSQNPRHKITKRGQNVTFRCDPISEHNRLYWYRQTLGQGPEFLTYFQNEAQLEKSRLLSDRFSAERPKGSFSTLEIQRTEQGDSAMYLCASSLYPGFSTDTQYFGPGTRLTVL.

The chain recombines TRBV29-1 with TRBJ1-5; unclear D gene. V dropped 4 bases and J dropped 2 bases, with 12 bases sitting between them. This CDR3 region has 14 residues. CDR1 and CDR2 from the germline V gene are SQVTM and ANQGSEA. CDR3 loop: CSVATLDGNQPQHF. The CDR3 region has the DNA TGCAGCGTTGCAACCCTAGACGGCAATCAGCCCCAGCATTTT.

This chain joins TRBV7-8 and TRBJ2-7; perhaps TRBD1 as D (6 bases). The length of the CDR3 is 16 residues. Germline V lookup: CDR1 SGHVS, CDR2 FQNEAQ. The ends were cut back, 2 bases at V and 2 bases at J, with 16 bases in the middle. DNA of the CDR3: TGTGCCAGCAGCTTACCCCTAGTGGGGGACACCTACGAGCAGTACTTC. It specifies CASSLPLVGDTYEQYF.

The chain combines TRBV19 with TRBJ1-5, with D unclear. Germline values: CDR1 LNHDA, CDR2 SQIVND (reference sequence). V lost 5 bases and J 9 bases, leaving 11 bases between the germline ends. The CDR3 totals 12 residues. The CDR3 region is CASSLPGGPQHF. In DNA, the CDR3 is TGTGCCAGTAGTCTCCCGGGTGGGCCCCAGCATTTT.

The rearrangement links TRBV3-1 (or the pseudogene TRBV3-2) to TRBJ2-3; D might be TRBD1 (5 bases). The CDR3 extends over 15 amino acids. V lost 1 base and J lost 4, with 12 bases in between. Looked up from germline, CDR1 is LGHDT and CDR2 is YNNKEL (reference sequence). The CDR3: CASSQGRQPADTQYF. CDR3 DNA: TGTGCCAGCAGCCAAGGGAGACAGCCAGCAGATACGCAGTATTTT.

The V gene is TRBV2, the J gene TRBJ1-6, with D maybe TRBD1 (5 bases). From germline, CDR1 is SNHLY and CDR2 FYNNEI. The ends were cut back, 4 bases at V and 9 bases at J, with 13 bases in the middle. The CDR3 is 14 residues long. The CDR3 DNA is TGTGCCAGCAGTGTTGAGGACACCGTTTCACCCCTCCACTTT. Translated, it gives CASSVEDTVSPLHF.

This sequence joins TRBV9 and TRBJ1-1; 10 bases are shared with TRBD1. CDR3 size: 16 residues. Per the germline V gene, CDR1 is SGDLS and CDR2 is YYNGEE. V shed 4 bases, J shed 5 bases, and the junction held 11 bases outside the gene matches. Written as DNA, the CDR3 is TGTGCCAGCAGCCGCGGGACAGGGGACGGGACGACTGAAGCTTTCTTT. It yields the protein CASSRGTGDGTTEAFF. The full variable domain, in which reference TRBV9 and TRBJ1-1 provide the parts outside the CDR3, is DSGVTQTPKHLITATGQRVTLRCSPRSGDLSVYWYQQSLDQGLQFLIQYYNGEERAKGNILERFSAQQFPDLHSELNLSSLELGDSALYFCASSRGTGDGTTEAFFGQGTRLTVV.